This T cell receptor (beta chain) is drawn from a study of blood T cell repertoires in COVID-19. Study background: COVID-19 samples, acute and convalescent, were from the United States, Italy and Spain. PBMCs, B-cell-depleted T cells, or T cells provided the cDNA or gDNA that made up the material.

Per the original data handling: For nucleated cells, counts were estimated from reference gene primer amplification. Repertoires were generated with immunoSEQ multiplex PCR, while TCRdb's copy carries only in-frame clones and drops some. V and J calls and clone size are those listed in that table; D and trimming were worked out from the DNA. The repertoire holds some 370,000 clones, around 90% seen once, with 0.95% to 1.5% in the top ten. In its sample, this clone was seen a few times. Between the trimmed V and J ends, which lost 3 bases and 3 bases, there was a span of 12 bases. Germline values: CDR1 MNHEY, CDR2 SMNVEV (reference sequence). CDR3 size: 15 residues.

Sequenced input: peripheral blood. The V gene is TRBV27, the J gene TRBJ1-5, with D uncertain. The TCR was taken from a man aged 40-50 years with acute or convalescent COVID-19. The CDR3 DNA reads TGTGCCAGCAGTTTGGGAGGGCTCCCCAATCAGCCCCAGCATTTT. It yields the protein CASSLGGLPNQPQHF.